These T cell receptor beta chains were read from a single sample in a study of cytomegalovirus exposure and HLA in healthy donors. The data were produced by immunoSEQ multiplex PCR, yet TCRdb's version contains in-frame clones alone and is incomplete. The sample yields 180,000 or so clones, about four fifths seen once. The specimen sequenced was PBMCs. Every receptor here comes from a woman in her twenties or thirties in good health and CMV-seronegative. Both conserved end residues are part of each CDR3. Fields, in order: clone size, V gene, D gene, J gene, CDR3 DNA, CDR3 protein. D genes are given only for firm matches. Some rows mark clone size as missing; the rest say once, few, many or name a class of expanded clone.

.	TRBV7-3	TRBD1	TRBJ2-7	TGTGCCAGCAGCCCGGAGGGGGACAGGGACGGTCGGTACTTC	CASSPEGDRDGRYF
.	TRBV25-1	TRBD1	TRBJ1-6	TGTGCCAGCAGTGAGTACTCCGGGACAGGGAGGAATTCACCCCTCCACTTT	CASSEYSGTGRNSPLHF
.	TRBV2	.	TRBJ1-1	TGTGCCAGCAGTGAAAGTGTAGGGGTAGGGTACGCTGAAGCTTTCTTT	CASSESVGVGYAEAFF
.	TRBV5-8	.	TRBJ1-1	TGTGCCAGCAGCCATCGGATGCGACTCTTAGCCCCGGTGTCTGAAGCTTTCTTT	CASSHRMRLLAPVSEAFF
.	TRBV4-1	.	TRBJ2-1	TGCGCCAGCAGCCAAGGGGACTCCCGAACCAATGAGCAGTTCTTC	CASSQGDSRTNEQFF
.	TRBV27	.	TRBJ2-1	TGTGCCACCGACTCACTAGAAGGTATCTTC	CATDSLEGIF
.	TRBV6-5	.	TRBJ2-7	TGTGCCAGCAGTTACTTCTACGGGTCCTACGAGCAGTACTTC	CASSYFYGSYEQYF
few	TRBV5-8	TRBD1	TRBJ2-5	TGTGCCAGCAGCGTGGGACAGGGTTTAGAGACCCAGTACTTC	CASSVGQGLETQYF
.	TRBV19	TRBD1	TRBJ2-5	TGTGCCAGTAGTTTCCGACAGGGGAAGTACTTC	CASSFRQGKYF
.	TRBV25-1	TRBD1	TRBJ1-2	TGTGCCAGCAGTGACCCGGGACAGGGGGCTCGGGGCTACACCTTC	CASSDPGQGARGYTF
.	TRBV19	.	TRBJ1-6	TGTGCCAGTAGTATTGTGGGGGGTAATTCACCCCTCCACTTT	CASSIVGGNSPLHF
few	TRBV7-3	.	TRBJ2-2	TGTGCCAGCAGCACACAGTTGGGGGAGCTGTTTTTT	CASSTQLGELFF
.	TRBV6-5	.	TRBJ1-2	TGTGCCAGCAGAGTACCGGAAACAGTCTATGGCTACACCTTC	CASRVPETVYGYTF
.	TRBV6-1	.	TRBJ1-5	TGTGCCAGCAGTGACTCAGGCAGCAATCAGCCCCAGCATTTT	CASSDSGSNQPQHF
.	TRBV11-2	.	TRBJ2-7	TGTGCCAGCAGCCACCTAGGACAGGGAGGGTACGAGCAGTACTTC	CASSHLGQGGYEQYF
.	TRBV4-1	.	TRBJ1-5	TGCGCCAGCAGCCCTCAGGTGAATCAGCCCCAGCATTTT	CASSPQVNQPQHF
.	TRBV30	.	TRBJ2-7	TGTGCCTGGGCCCAGGGTACGTACGAGCAGTACTTC	CAWAQGTYEQYF
.	TRBV5-1	.	TRBJ2-5	TGCGCCAGCAGCGCGGGACAGAAAGAGACCCAGTACTTC	CASSAGQKETQYF
few	TRBV5-1	.	TRBJ1-1	TGCGCCAGCAGCTCCCAGGAGAACACTGAAGCTTTCTTT	CASSSQENTEAFF
.	TRBV9	TRBD1	TRBJ1-1	TGTGCCAGCAGCGAGGAAACAGGGGGAGCTTTCTTT	CASSEETGGAFF
.	TRBV10-1	TRBD1	TRBJ1-5	TGCGCCAGCAGTCCGGGACCCAGGGGGGCCCGGCAGCCCCAGCATTTT	CASSPGPRGARQPQHF
.	TRBV5-4	.	TRBJ2-3	TGTGCCAGCAGCACTCTAGCGTGGGACCTTCTCGCAGATACGCAGTATTTT	CASSTLAWDLLADTQYF
.	TRBV7-3	TRBD2	TRBJ2-1	TGTGCCAGCAGCCCGGGACTAGCGCCGGAATACAATGAGCAGTTCTTC	CASSPGLAPEYNEQFF
.	TRBV19	.	TRBJ1-2	TGTGCCAGTAGTATCCCTGGCAGCTACACCTTC	CASSIPGSYTF
.	TRBV4-1	TRBD2	TRBJ2-2	TGCGCCAGCAGCCAAGATCGAGGGGAGCTAGCGGCGAACACCGGGGAGCTGTTTTTT	CASSQDRGELAANTGELFF
once	TRBV2	.	TRBJ1-4	TGTGCCAGCACCCGGGATGCAACTAATGAAAAACTGTTTTTT	CASTRDATNEKLFF
few	TRBV9	.	TRBJ2-7	TGTGCCAGCAGCGTTTCCGTGGGGGGATACTACGAGCAGTACTTC	CASSVSVGGYYEQYF
.	TRBV6-5	.	TRBJ1-2	TGTGCCAGCAGTTACACGGGTACGGGGGGCTACACCTTC	CASSYTGTGGYTF
.	TRBV7-8	TRBD2	TRBJ2-3	TGTGCCAGCAGCTTAGAACGGGCTAGCGGGGGGGCTATGGCAGATACGCAGTATTTT	CASSLERASGGAMADTQYF
.	TRBV7-8	TRBD1	TRBJ1-2	TGTGCCAGCAGCTCCCCCGGACAGGCTAACTATGGCTACACCTTC	CASSSPGQANYGYTF
few	TRBV29-1	.	TRBJ1-2	TGCAGCGTTGAAGAATCACAGGGAATCTATGGCTACACCTTC	CSVEESQGIYGYTF
few	TRBV2	TRBD1	TRBJ1-5	TGTGCCAGCAGTCTAGACAGGGATCAGCCCCAGCATTTT	CASSLDRDQPQHF
.	TRBV9	.	TRBJ1-2	TGTGCCAGCAGCCCTACCTGGCGAGAGGACTATGGCTACACCTTC	CASSPTWREDYGYTF
.	TRBV6-5	TRBD2	TRBJ2-5	TGTGCCATCACCCTTAGCGGGGGGACCCAAGAGACCCAGTACTTC	CAITLSGGTQETQYF
.	TRBV6-5	.	TRBJ2-5	TGTGCCAGCACCCCCGGGGGGCGGTACCAAGAGACCCAGTACTTC	CASTPGGRYQETQYF
.	TRBV7-7	TRBD2	TRBJ2-3	TGTGCTAGCAGCCCCCAAGGGACTAGCGGGGCGAGCACAGATACGCAGTATTTT	CASSPQGTSGASTDTQYF
.	TRBV27	TRBD1	TRBJ1-6	TGTGCCAGCAGTGACCTACAGGGGAAGGATTCACCCCTCCACTTT	CASSDLQGKDSPLHF
many	TRBV4-3	.	TRBJ2-7	TGCGCCAGCAGCCAAGACTGGAAGGGGGTCTACGAGCAGTACTTC	CASSQDWKGVYEQYF
.	TRBV10-2	.	TRBJ1-4	TGCGCCAGCAGTGAGACAATTGTATGGGGAGACGCAACTAATGAAAAACTGTTTTTT	CASSETIVWGDATNEKLFF
.	TRBV10-3	TRBD1	TRBJ1-2	TGTGCCATCAGTGGTAAGACAGGGGGCGCGGACTATGGCTACACCTTC	CAISGKTGGADYGYTF
.	TRBV7-9	TRBD1	TRBJ1-6	TGTGCCACTCACTCCGGGACAGATAATTCACCCCTCCACTTT	CATHSGTDNSPLHF
.	TRBV2	.	TRBJ2-7	TGTGCCAGCAGTGCGAGAAGAGCGGAGACCTACGAGCAGTACTTC	CASSARRAETYEQYF
.	TRBV7-2	.	TRBJ1-4	TGTGCCAGCAGCAGGGTGGGGGGGAATGAAAAACTGTTTTTT	CASSRVGGNEKLFF
few	TRBV6-5	TRBD1	TRBJ1-5	TGTGCCAGCAGAAGGACAGGACGCAATCAGCCCCAGCATTTT	CASRRTGRNQPQHF
.	TRBV14	TRBD2	TRBJ2-5	TGTGCCAGCAGCCATGAGCGGGGGGGCCGAGAGACCCAGTACTTC	CASSHERGGRETQYF
.	TRBV27	.	TRBJ1-1	TGTGCCAGCAGTTTACAGACGGGGAACACTGAAGCTTTCTTT	CASSLQTGNTEAFF
.	TRBV4-3	TRBD1	TRBJ2-7	TGCGCCAGCAGCCAATACAGGGGCGCTCCCTACGAGCAGTACTTC	CASSQYRGAPYEQYF
.	TRBV5-1	.	TRBJ2-7	TGCGCCAGCAGCTCGATGGCTTCCTACGAGCAGTACTTC	CASSSMASYEQYF
.	TRBV5-1	.	TRBJ1-1	TGCGCCAGCAGCGCCTCAGGGTCCATGAACACTGAAGCTTTCTTT	CASSASGSMNTEAFF
few	TRBV9	TRBD1	TRBJ2-7	TGTGCCAGCAGCGTAGATGTTACTCGGGACAGGGAGCAGTACTTC	CASSVDVTRDREQYF
.	TRBV7-5	.	TRBJ1-5	TGTGCCAGAAGCTTAGAGCTTCCCGGGCGGGACAGGGGACATAGCAATCAGCCCCAGCATTTT	CARSLELPGRDRGHSNQPQHF
.	TRBV29-1	TRBD1	TRBJ2-5	TGCAGCGTTGAGTCAGGGGGCGAAGAGACCCAGTACTTC	CSVESGGEETQYF
.	TRBV5-1	.	TRBJ2-5	TGCGCCAGCAGCTTGGGGCTTTTAGCAGAAGAGACCCAGTACTTC	CASSLGLLAEETQYF
.	TRBV4-2	.	TRBJ2-5	TGTGCCAGCAGCCAAGGTCGGACACCGGTCGGGGAGACCCAGTACTTC	CASSQGRTPVGETQYF
.	TRBV5-4	.	TRBJ2-5	TGTGCCAGCAGCTTCGGACAGCACCAAGAGACCCAGTACTTC	CASSFGQHQETQYF
.	TRBV18	.	TRBJ1-5	TGTGCCAGCTCAGACCAAGGGACTGTCGTCAATCAGCCCCAGCATTTT	CASSDQGTVVNQPQHF
.	TRBV5-8	.	TRBJ1-5	TGTGCCAGCAGCCCGGGTAGGGGTCGGAGCATGCCCCAGCATTTT	CASSPGRGRSMPQHF
.	TRBV5-1	TRBD2	TRBJ2-3	TGCGCCAGCAGCTTGGGTGGCGGGGGGGCTGCAGATACGCAGTATTTT	CASSLGGGGAADTQYF